The rows below give T cell receptor beta chains drawn from one sample of a study of T cell responses to AZD1222 COVID-19 vaccine. Generated by immunoSEQ multiplex PCR, the TCRdb table keeps only in-frame clones and is missing some. Among about 140,000 clones listed, 85% to 90% were seen once. The source was peripheral blood, collected on day 0 of AZD1222 vaccination. The source is an adult in good health. The conserved cysteine and the conserved F or W are not part of the CDR3 here. D genes are given only for firm matches.

J: TRBJ1-2; V: TRBV5-1; D: .; CDR3: ASSVPGTTYGYT
J: TRBJ2-5; V: TRBV4-1; D: TRBD1; CDR3: ASSARDRAVETQY
J: TRBJ2-1; V: TRBV7-3; D: TRBD2; CDR3: ASSLRGNRLAGDNEQF
J: TRBJ2-7; V: TRBV19; D: .; CDR3: ASTNPPGQPQY
J: TRBJ2-3; V: TRBV7-2; D: TRBD2; CDR3: ASSFPVGGWGTDTQY
J: TRBJ1-4; V: TRBV11-3; D: .; CDR3: ASSAGANEKLF
J: TRBJ1-2; V: TRBV12-3/TRBV12-4; D: .; CDR3: ASRARANYGYT
J: TRBJ2-1; V: TRBV6-5; D: TRBD2; CDR3: ASTPRQGLIREQF
J: TRBJ1-2; V: TRBV10-3; D: .; CDR3: AISSSGLLDYGYT
J: TRBJ2-7; V: TRBV5-5; D: TRBD2; CDR3: ASSTTGTSAYEQY
J: TRBJ2-5; V: TRBV7-2; D: TRBD2; CDR3: ASSSGLAGGQETQY
J: TRBJ2-5; V: TRBV27; D: TRBD2; CDR3: ASSAGLAGEGETQY
J: TRBJ1-3; V: TRBV5-6; D: TRBD1; CDR3: ASSPMDRAGNTIY
J: TRBJ2-7; V: TRBV18; D: .; CDR3: ASSGSFYEQY
J: TRBJ1-3; V: TRBV2; D: .; CDR3: ASSVQGISAGNTIY
J: TRBJ2-7; V: TRBV18; D: .; CDR3: ASSPDLQGFSYEQY
J: TRBJ2-7; V: TRBV7-2; D: TRBD2; CDR3: ASSLRGGRTYEQY
J: TRBJ2-1; V: TRBV9; D: TRBD2; CDR3: ASSGSGSYNEQF
J: TRBJ2-7; V: TRBV7-8; D: .; CDR3: ASSPRDWSYEQY
J: TRBJ1-2; V: TRBV3-1/TRBV3-2; D: .; CDR3: ASSQAWGTYGYT
J: TRBJ1-6; V: TRBV7-9; D: .; CDR3: AIPQGPGYNSPLH
J: TRBJ2-3; V: TRBV5-1; D: TRBD2; CDR3: ASSLWVQSSGTDTQY
J: TRBJ1-1; V: TRBV5-4; D: .; CDR3: ASSWNRVGTEAF